Presented here are 27 T cell receptor beta chains from one specimen sequenced in a study of cytotoxic CD8 clonotypes in ibrutinib-treated CLL. Here immunoSEQ multiplex PCR was the method, and the copy in TCRdb shows in-frame clones only, minus some. Of 60,000 or so clones listed, around three fifths are singletons. Sequencing was performed on PBMCs, taken after 12 months of ibrutinib treatment. These receptors all come from a human donor with chronic lymphocytic leukemia.

The J gene is TRBJ2-3, the V gene TRBV7-9, with 10 bases aligning to TRBD1. Unmatched junction bases numbered 3, after V lost 6 bases and J lost 9 bases. The CDR3 has 12 amino acids. CDR1 is SEHNR and CDR2 is FQNEAQ in the germline V gene (reference sequence). This chain's CDR3 is CASRRDRGTQYF. CDR3 coding DNA: TGTGCCAGCAGACGGGACAGGGGAACGCAGTATTTT.

The genes are TRBV18 and TRBJ2-2; tentatively, D is TRBD2 (5 bases). CDR1 and CDR2 (germline): KGHSH, LQKENI. The CDR3 has 14 residues. V was shortened by 6 bases and J by 3 bases, with 11 bases between the two germline ends. The CDR3 loop reads CASSRAQDTGELFF. The CDR3 DNA is TGTGCCAGCTCGCGGGCTCAGGACACCGGGGAGCTGTTTTTT. Based on the CDR3 plus reference TRBV18 and TRBJ2-2, the full variable domain is NAGVMQNPRHLVRRRGQEARLRCSPMKGHSHVYWYRQLPEEGLKFMVYLQKENIIDESGMPKERFSAEFPKEGPSILRIQQVVRGDSAAYFCASSRAQDTGELFFGEGSRLTVL.

This clone has more than one count but fewer than ten. This rearrangement joins TRBV12-5 to TRBJ2-7; no reliable D call. Trimming stripped 8 bases from V and 6 bases from J, with 11 bases between. Germline V gene lookup returns CDR1 LGHNT and CDR2 FRNRAP. There are 11 residues in the CDR3. CDR3 sequence reads: CASPHKTEQYV. CDR3 bases: TGTGCTAGTCCCCATAAGACCGAGCAGTACGTC.

V and J are TRBV10-3 and TRBJ1-2; D unresolved. CDR1 ENHRY and CDR2 SYGVKD come from the germline V gene. Trimming pared 2 bases from V and 1 base from J, leaving 8 bases between. CDR3 length equals 14 residues. The CDR3 bases are TGTGCCATCAGTGAGAGAAGGAGTAACTATGGCTACACCTTC. Its translation is CAISERRSNYGYTF.

The chain uses TRBV10-1 and TRBJ2-3, with D perhaps TRBD2 (6 bases). The germline V and J ends were trimmed by 4 bases and 6 bases, with 14 bases remaining between them. The CDR3 consists of 14 residues. Germline V gene sequence: CDR1 WNHNN, CDR2 SYGVQD (reference sequence). CDR3 nucleotides: TGCGCCAGCAGTGGTGGACTTGGGGGGGATACGCAGTATTTT. It encodes CASSGGLGGDTQYF.

This clone showed up many times. The rearrangement links TRBV7-8 to TRBJ2-6; a possible D gene is TRBD1 (6 bases). V was pared by 1 base and J by 3 bases, with 10 bases between. The CDR3 runs to 16 residues. Germline values: CDR1 SGHVS, CDR2 FQNEAQ. CDR3 nucleotides: TGTGCCAGCAGCTTAGGGGGGCCTTTTGGGGCCAACGTCCTGACTTTC. Encoded protein: CASSLGGPFGANVLTF.

The chain joins TRBV2 to TRBJ2-5, with a tentative D call TRBD2 (6 bases). Germline V gives CDR1 SNHLY, CDR2 FYNNEI. The CDR3 totals 15 residues. V was clipped by 3 bases and J by 3 bases, with 14 bases between them. CDR3 bases: TGTGCCAGCAGTGACTTCCTAGCGACCAAAGAGACCCAGTACTTC. Its protein is CASSDFLATKETQYF.

This clone showed up just a few times. V gene TRBV25-1 combines with J gene TRBJ2-4, with 10 bases identical to TRBD1. This CDR3 comprises 14 residues. The V segment lost 7 bases and the J segment 6 bases; nucleotides outside the gene matches: 6. Germline loops: CDR1 MGHDK, CDR2 SYGVNS. The CDR3 sequence: CASNPGQGINIQYF. DNA of the CDR3: TGTGCCAGCAATCCGGGACAGGGGATAAACATTCAGTACTTC.

The sample holds a few counts of this clone. The chain's CDR3 is CASSPRSIGYEQYF. The CDR3 region has the DNA TGTGCCAGCAGTCCCCGGAGTATCGGCTACGAGCAGTACTTC. This rearrangement joins TRBV28 to TRBJ2-7; unclear D gene. Trimming cost V 5 bases and J 3 bases, with 14 bases left between them. CDR1 is MDHEN and CDR2 is SYDVKM in the germline V gene. This CDR3 is 14 amino acids long.

This clone has only a few counts. V gene TRBV2 combines with J gene TRBJ2-5; maybe TRBD1 (5 bases). The V end was cut by 4 bases, the J end by 2 bases, with 17 bases between. CDR1 is SNHLY and CDR2 is FYNNEI in the germline V gene. CDR3 length equals 16 residues. The CDR3 region is CASSAPTSRVQETQYF. The CDR3 DNA reads as TGTGCCAGCAGTGCACCTACCTCCAGGGTTCAAGAGACCCAGTACTTC.

V and J are TRBV5-1 and TRBJ1-2, with 10 bases fitting TRBD1. J was trimmed by 3 bases and V by 4 bases; bases with no gene match: 12. The CDR3 consists of 17 residues. Germline V gives CDR1 SGHRS, CDR2 YFSETQ. The CDR3 bases are TGCGCCAGCAGCAGGGTACCGGGACAGGGGTTCGACTATGGCTACACCTTC. Protein: CASSRVPGQGFDYGYTF.

The chain uses TRBV7-9 and TRBJ1-1; no clear D gene. V dropped 6 bases and J dropped 1 base, with 15 bases sitting between them. The germline CDR1 and CDR2 sequences are SEHNR and FQNEAQ (reference sequence). The CDR3 has 15 amino acids. The CDR3 is CASRPPGAANTEAFF. As DNA, the CDR3 is TGTGCCAGCAGACCGCCAGGTGCGGCGAACACTGAAGCTTTCTTT. Full variable domain (missing parts from reference TRBV7-9 and TRBJ1-1): DTGVSQNPRHKITKRGQNVTFRCDPISEHNRLYWYRQTLGQGPEFLTYFQNEAQLEKSRLLSDRFSAERPKGSFSTLEIQRTEQGDSAMYLCASRPPGAANTEAFFGQGTRLTVV.

The chain recombines TRBV4-1 with TRBJ1-2, with a weak D call TRBD1 (5 bases). V lost 1 base and J 10 bases, leaving 13 bases between the germline ends. Germline CDR1 and CDR2: MGHRA and YSYEKL. The CDR3 covers 13 residues. CDR3 residues: CASSQGGRADYTF. The CDR3 nucleotides are TGCGCCAGCAGCCAAGGAGGCAGGGCCGACTACACCTTC.

The chain links TRBV5-1 to TRBJ1-6; possible D gene TRBD1, 6 bases. The CDR3 is 14 amino acids. Germline V gene lookup returns CDR1 SGHRS and CDR2 YFSETQ. Trimming took 6 bases from V and 8 from J, leaving 15 bases between them. CDR3 nucleotides: TGCGCCAGCACTGGACAGTGGGGGGATTCACCCCTCCACTTT. Protein sequence: CASTGQWGDSPLHF. Using reference TRBV5-1 and TRBJ1-6 for the parts outside the CDR3, the full variable domain is KAGVTQTPRYLIKTRGQQVTLSCSPISGHRSVSWYQQTPGQGLQFLFEYFSETQRNKGNFPGRFSGRQFSNSRSEMNVSTLELGDSALYLCASTGQWGDSPLHFGNGTRLTVT.

In this sample, this clone turned up a few times. The gene calls are TRBV5-4 and TRBJ1-2; a possible D gene is TRBD1 (6 bases). V lost 0 bases and J 8 bases, leaving 11 bases between the germline ends. The length of the CDR3 is 13 residues. Germline CDR1 and CDR2: SGHNT and YYREEE (reference sequence). The DNA for the CDR3 is TGTGCCAGCAGCTTGGCGGGGGGCGAAGGCTACACCTTC. This encodes CASSLAGGEGYTF.

This chain links TRBV4-2 with TRBJ2-7, with D uncertain. Germline values: CDR1 LGHNA, CDR2 YNFKEQ. This CDR3 has 15 residues. V was shortened by 0 bases and J by 0 bases, with 9 bases between the two germline ends. The CDR3 spells CASSQEFSYSYEQYF. CDR3 bases: TGTGCCAGCAGCCAAGAGTTTTCTTACTCCTACGAGCAGTACTTC.

This clone has just a few counts. The sample has other DNA sequences that encode this CDR3 too. The rearrangement uses TRBV19 and TRBJ1-1; D gene ambiguous. Germline lookup yields CDR1 LNHDA and CDR2 SQIVND (reference sequence). This CDR3 region has 12 residues. The V gene lost 3 bases and the J gene lost 1 base, with 3 bases spanning the gap. CDR3 sequence (DNA): TGTGCCAGTAGTATCCAGAACACTGAAGCTTTCTTT. Its protein product is CASSIQNTEAFF.

The rearrangement links TRBV18 to TRBJ2-1; 10 positions agree with TRBD2. This CDR3 has 16 residues. The germline gives CDR1 KGHSH, CDR2 LQKENI. After removal of 6 bases from V and 4 bases from J, the junction contained 9 bases not matched to a gene. CDR3 loop: CASSQSAGGTYNEQFF. The CDR3 DNA follows: TGTGCCAGCTCCCAATCAGCGGGGGGGACATACAATGAGCAGTTCTTC. Filled out from reference TRBV18 and TRBJ2-1, the complete variable domain reads NAGVMQNPRHLVRRRGQEARLRCSPMKGHSHVYWYRQLPEEGLKFMVYLQKENIIDESGMPKERFSAEFPKEGPSILRIQQVVRGDSAAYFCASSQSAGGTYNEQFFGPGTRLTVL.

The V and J genes are TRBV27 and TRBJ1-1; no clear D gene. The CDR3 consists of 13 residues. Trimming left V 5 bases short and J 6 bases short, with 13 bases between. Germline V gene sequence: CDR1 MNHEY, CDR2 SMNVEV (reference sequence). This CDR3 reads CASSLGEGAEAFF. CDR3 nucleotide sequence: TGTGCCAGCAGTCTGGGAGAGGGTGCTGAAGCTTTCTTT.

The table lists this clone with a few counts. The rearrangement uses TRBV2 and TRBJ1-2; D is perhaps TRBD1 (5 bases). Germline assignment: CDR1 SNHLY and CDR2 FYNNEI. V lost 0 bases and J lost 6, with 11 bases in between. CDR3 length equals 14 residues. CDR3 in DNA: TGTGCCAGCAGTGAAGCGGGGCGGAGGGATGGCTACACCTTC. As protein: CASSEAGRRDGYTF.

The chain carries TRBV19 and TRBJ1-6, with D perhaps matching TRBD1 (5 bases). CDR1 and CDR2 (germline): LNHDA, SQIVND (reference sequence). This CDR3 comprises 15 residues. Trimming shortened V by 11 bases and J by 0 bases, and 14 bases separated the two germline ends. This chain's CDR3 is CAFHQTVSYNSPLHF. The CDR3 DNA follows: TGTGCCTTCCACCAGACAGTCTCCTATAATTCACCCCTCCACTTT.

V and J are TRBV18 and TRBJ2-7; D call uncertain. V shed 2 bases and J shed 1 base, with 15 bases lying between them. Germline values: CDR1 KGHSH, CDR2 LQKENI. The CDR3 loop spans 16 amino acids. The DNA of the CDR3 is TGTGCCAGCTCACCATTCTTTGGGTCCCAATCCTACGAGCAGTACTTC. Translating it yields CASSPFFGSQSYEQYF.

This sequence joins TRBV5-1 and TRBJ1-2, with unresolved D. CDR1 SGHRS and CDR2 YFSETQ come from the germline V gene. This CDR3 is built from 14 residues. V was pared by 3 bases and J by 7 bases, with 16 bases between. This CDR3 is CASSSQVSGAGYTF. In DNA, the CDR3 is TGCGCCAGCAGCTCGCAAGTATCAGGTGCTGGCTACACCTTC.

This chain uses TRBV10-3 with TRBJ2-7; TRBD2 matches 9 bases. V lost 6 bases to trimming and J lost 0 bases; unmatched junction nucleotides: 3. The germline V gene has CDR1 ENHRY and CDR2 SYGVKD. This CDR3 comprises 14 residues. The CDR3 sequence is CAIRGAGGSYEQYF. CDR3 in DNA: TGTGCCATCAGGGGAGCGGGAGGCTCCTACGAGCAGTACTTC.

The chain links TRBV7-6 to TRBJ2-7; D is unclear. CDR3 length equals 12 residues. V gave up 4 bases and J gave up 3 bases, with 7 bases separating them. Germline CDR1 SGHVS, CDR2 FNYEAQ. CDR3 in DNA: TGTGCCAGCAGCTCCCTGGGCTACGAGCAGTACTTC. Translated, it gives CASSSLGYEQYF.

The chain has TRBV2 and TRBJ1-1; D is perhaps TRBD1 (5 bases). V was cut by 3 bases and J by 0 bases, with 8 bases left in between. The CDR3 is 14 residues long. CDR1 SNHLY and CDR2 FYNNEI come from the germline V gene. CDR3 in DNA: TGTGCCAGCAGTGACGGGGCCCTGAACACTGAAGCTTTCTTT. Translated: CASSDGALNTEAFF.

The sample holds a few counts of this clone. V usage is TRBV6-1 and J usage is TRBJ1-6; 7 nucleotides match TRBD1. J lost 6 bases, V lost 1 base, and 12 bases had no gene match. Germline CDR1 is MNHNS and CDR2 is SASEGT. CDR3 length: 18 amino acids. The CDR3, as DNA: TGTGCCAGCAGTGAAGGAGTGGCCGGGACAGTGACTAATTCACCCCTCCACTTT. Amino acids: CASSEGVAGTVTNSPLHF.